The 16 T cell receptor beta chains below come from one sample, sequenced in a study of cytomegalovirus exposure and HLA in healthy donors. The PCR used 60 Vbeta and 13 Jbeta primers. Only in-frame clones appear in the TCRdb table, and some are missing; sequencing was by immunoSEQ multiplex PCR. The sample lists roughly 100,000 clones; around 76% were seen once. The sample consisted of PBMCs. The receptors originated from a man aged 40-50 years in good health and CMV-seropositive.

Regarding this clone: Its ends do not fully match the called genes, so a read error is possible. The chain joins TRBV7-9 to TRBJ2-7; 8 bases are a match to TRBD2. The CDR3 runs to 16 residues. Germline CDR1 and CDR2: SEHNR and FQNEAQ (reference sequence). The CDR3 is CSSSSLAGGFSYEQYF. As DNA, the CDR3 is TGTTCCAGCAGCTCCCTGGCGGGAGGTTTTAGCTACGAGCAGTACTTC.

This clone was picked up many times. The chain links TRBV27 to TRBJ2-7, with TRBD1 identical over 7 bases. With V trimmed by 3 bases and J by 0 bases, 2 bases remained unmatched. CDR3 size: 14 residues. The germline V gene encodes CDR1 MNHEY and CDR2 SMNVEV (reference sequence). In nucleotides, the CDR3 is TGTGCCAGCAGTTTCGACAGGGTCTCCTACGAGCAGTACTTC. It encodes CASSFDRVSYEQYF.

The chain employs TRBV7-9 and TRBJ2-7; TRBD1 aligns across 8 bases. V lost 6 bases, J lost 0 bases, and 13 bases stayed unmatched. The CDR3 spans 17 residues. Germline lookup yields CDR1 SEHNR and CDR2 FQNEAQ (reference sequence). The CDR3 sequence: CASSPPTGGDDSYEQYF. As DNA, the CDR3 is TGTGCCAGCAGTCCGCCCACAGGGGGAGACGACTCCTACGAGCAGTACTTC.

The V call is TRBV6-6, the J call TRBJ1-4; no clear D gene. Per germline, CDR1 MNHNY and CDR2 SVGAGI (reference sequence). Trimming stripped 4 bases from V and 7 bases from J, with 16 bases between. The CDR3 has 15 amino acids. CDR3 sequence reads: CASSFSLNTAEKLFF. The CDR3 DNA is TGTGCCAGCAGTTTCTCTCTCAACACAGCTGAAAAACTGTTTTTT.

This clone was counted once. V is TRBV13 and J is TRBJ1-3; 7 nucleotides match TRBD1. Trimming cost V 4 bases and J 4 bases; bases outside gene matches: 13. The CDR3 sequence is 17 residues long. From germline, CDR1 is PRHDT and CDR2 FYEKMQ (reference sequence). In DNA form, the CDR3 reads TGTGCCAGCAGCTCTGCTACAGGGGTCGAACTCGGAAACACCATATATTTT. It translates to CASSSATGVELGNTIYF.

On this clone itself: The germline gene is not matched at one end of the junction; a read error may be the cause. The sample contains more than one DNA sequence encoding this CDR3. The V and J genes are TRBV6-5 and TRBJ1-1, with TRBD1 matching 8 bases. The CDR3 length is 13 residues. The germline V gene has CDR1 MNHEY and CDR2 SVGAGI. This chain's CDR3 is CASTHRGNTEAFF. The CDR3 coding sequence is TGTGCCAGCACCCACAGGGGGAACACTGAGGCTTTCTTT.

This clone was observed a single time. The chain recombines TRBV5-1 with TRBJ1-6; 7 positions match TRBD1. CDR1 and CDR2 (germline): SGHRS, YFSETQ. The CDR3 is made up of 15 amino acids. The V segment lost 4 bases and the J segment 4 bases; nucleotides outside the gene matches: 5. This CDR3 is CASSRQGDYNSPLHF. DNA of the CDR3: TGCGCCAGCAGCCGGCAGGGGGATTATAATTCACCCCTCCACTTT.

Concerning this clone: Within the sample, other DNA sequences also encode this same CDR3. This sequence joins TRBV6-5 and TRBJ1-1; 7 bases agree with TRBD1. This CDR3 region has 13 residues. V was pared by 7 bases and J by 1 base, with 3 bases of the junction left unmatched. Germline CDR1 and CDR2: MNHEY and SVGAGI. In DNA form, the CDR3 reads TGTGCCAGCACCCACAGGGGGAACACTGAAGCTTTCTTT. It translates to CASTHRGNTEAFF.

The rearrangement uses TRBV9 and TRBJ2-5; possibly TRBD2 for D (6 bases). The CDR3 has 14 residues. The V and J ends lost 3 bases and 2 bases respectively, with 11 bases between them. CDR1 and CDR2 (germline): SGDLS, YYNGEE. CDR3 coding DNA: TGTGCCAGCAGCGCATCGGGACTTCAAGAGACCCAGTACTTC. It yields the protein CASSASGLQETQYF.

The chain employs TRBV15 and TRBJ2-3; D is perhaps TRBD2 (5 bases). The CDR3 sequence is 15 residues long. The ends were cut back, 3 bases at V and 4 bases at J, with 14 bases in the middle. CDR1 is LNHNV, CDR2 YYDKDF, per germline (reference sequence). The CDR3, as DNA: TGTGCCACCAGCAGGGGTCTAGGCGGGTCAGATACGCAGTATTTT. This translates into CATSRGLGGSDTQYF.

The CDR3 DNA follows: TGTGCCAGCAGCTCTCAGAATGAGCAGTTCTTC. Translating it yields CASSSQNEQFF. The chain uses TRBV5-6 and TRBJ2-1; D call uncertain. The germline V gene encodes CDR1 SGHDT and CDR2 YYEEEE. V dropped 3 bases and J dropped 7 bases, with 5 bases sitting between them. This CDR3 contains 11 residues. The complete variable domain, with remaining parts taken from reference TRBV5-6 and TRBJ2-1, reads DAGVTQSPTHLIKTRGQQVTLRCSPKSGHDTVSWYQQALGQGPQFIFQYYEEEERQRGNFPDRFSGHQFPNYSSELNVNALLLGDSALYLCASSSQNEQFFGPGTRLTVL.

This chain uses TRBV4-3 with TRBJ2-7; a possible D gene is TRBD2 (6 bases). The CDR3 is 17 residues long. The germline V gene encodes CDR1 LGHNA and CDR2 YSLEER. Trimming removed 1 base from V and 2 bases from J, with 18 bases in between. In nucleotides, the CDR3 is TGCGCCAGCAGCCAAGGAGTCGGCGGAGGGGCGACCTACGAGCAGTACTTC. The encoded protein is CASSQGVGGGATYEQYF.

This clone was observed once. V gene TRBV5-1 combines with J gene TRBJ2-1; 8 bases are a match to TRBD2. Trimming took 3 bases from V and 3 from J; bases not matched to a gene: 5. The CDR3 runs to 15 residues. From germline, CDR1 is SGHRS and CDR2 YFSETQ. CDR3 loop: CASSSGSGGYNEQFF. For the CDR3, the DNA is TGCGCCAGCAGCTCGGGGAGCGGGGGCTACAATGAGCAGTTCTTC.

This chain connects TRBV21-1 to TRBJ2-1; TRBD2, the table's D call, was not compared with the DNA. TRBV21-1 is recorded as a pseudogene. There are 15 residues in the CDR3. CDR3 in DNA: TGTGCCAGCAGCAAAAACGGGAAAGGCTACAATGAGCAGTTCTTC. Its protein is CASSKNGKGYNEQFF.

The chain uses TRBV7-9 and TRBJ1-2; the D gene is possibly TRBD1 (6 bases). The CDR3 totals 16 residues. Looked up from germline, CDR1 is SEHNR and CDR2 is FQNEAQ (reference sequence). The V end was cut by 2 bases, the J end by 5 bases, with 18 bases between. The CDR3 DNA reads as TGTGCCAGCAGCTTAAGCGCAGGGGACGGCCCTTATGGCTACACCTTC. Its translation: CASSLSAGDGPYGYTF.

The chain joins TRBV10-1 to TRBJ2-7; 7 bases align to TRBD1. Trimming removed 9 bases from V and 3 bases from J; junction bases left unmatched: 8. In germline, CDR1 is WNHNN, CDR2 SYGVQD (reference sequence). The CDR3 is made up of 13 amino acids. CDR3 in amino acids: CARVGTELYEQYF. Written as DNA, the CDR3 is TGCGCCAGGGTCGGGACAGAGCTCTACGAGCAGTACTTC.